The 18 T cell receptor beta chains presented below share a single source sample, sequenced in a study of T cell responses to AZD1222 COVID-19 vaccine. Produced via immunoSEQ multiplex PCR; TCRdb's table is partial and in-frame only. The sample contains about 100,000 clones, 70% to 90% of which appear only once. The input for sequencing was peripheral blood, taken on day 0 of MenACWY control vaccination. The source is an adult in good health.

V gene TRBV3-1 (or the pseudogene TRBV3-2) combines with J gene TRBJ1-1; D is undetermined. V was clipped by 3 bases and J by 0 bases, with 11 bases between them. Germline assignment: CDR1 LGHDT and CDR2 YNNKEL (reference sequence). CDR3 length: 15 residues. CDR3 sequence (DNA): TGTGCCAGCAGCCATGGGATAATCATGAACACTGAAGCTTTCTTT. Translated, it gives CASSHGIIMNTEAFF.

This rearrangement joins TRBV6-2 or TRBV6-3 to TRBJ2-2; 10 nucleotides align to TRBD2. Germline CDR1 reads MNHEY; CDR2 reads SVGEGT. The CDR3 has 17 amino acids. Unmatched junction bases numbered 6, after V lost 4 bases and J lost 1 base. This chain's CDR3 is CASSSKGLAMNTGELFF. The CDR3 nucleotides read TGTGCCAGCAGTTCCAAGGGACTAGCGATGAACACCGGGGAGCTGTTTTTT.

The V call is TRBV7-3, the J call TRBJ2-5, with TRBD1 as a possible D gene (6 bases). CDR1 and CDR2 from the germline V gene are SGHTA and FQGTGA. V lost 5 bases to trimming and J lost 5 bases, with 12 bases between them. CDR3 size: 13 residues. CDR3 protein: CASSLGGTETQYF. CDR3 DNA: TGTGCCAGCAGCCTTGGGGGCACGGAGACCCAGTACTTC.

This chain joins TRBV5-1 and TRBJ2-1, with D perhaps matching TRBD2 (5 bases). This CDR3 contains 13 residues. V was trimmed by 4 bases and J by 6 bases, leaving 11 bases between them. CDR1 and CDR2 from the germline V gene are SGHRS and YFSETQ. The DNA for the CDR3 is TGCGCCAGCAGCGTAACTAGGGTCAATGAGCAGTTCTTC. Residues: CASSVTRVNEQFF.

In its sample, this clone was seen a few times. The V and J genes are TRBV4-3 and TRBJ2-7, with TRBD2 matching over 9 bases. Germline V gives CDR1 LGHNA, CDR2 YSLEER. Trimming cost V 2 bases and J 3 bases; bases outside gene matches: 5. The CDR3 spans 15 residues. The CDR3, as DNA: TGCGCCAGCAGCCAACAGACTAGCGGAGGCTACGAGCAGTACTTC. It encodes CASSQQTSGGYEQYF.

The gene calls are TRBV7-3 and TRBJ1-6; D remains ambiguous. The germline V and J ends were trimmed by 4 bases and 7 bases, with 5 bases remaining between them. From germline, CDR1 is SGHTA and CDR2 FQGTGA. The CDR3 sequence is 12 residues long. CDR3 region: CASSSQNSPLHF. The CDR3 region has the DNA TGTGCCAGCAGCTCCCAGAATTCACCCCTCCACTTT.

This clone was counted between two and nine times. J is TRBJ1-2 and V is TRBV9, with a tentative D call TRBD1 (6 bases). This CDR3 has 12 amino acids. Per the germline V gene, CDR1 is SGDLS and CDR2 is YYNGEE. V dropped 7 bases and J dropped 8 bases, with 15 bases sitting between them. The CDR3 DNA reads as TGTGCCAGCGGCTCAGGGGCAGGAGGCTACACCTTC. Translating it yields CASGSGAGGYTF.

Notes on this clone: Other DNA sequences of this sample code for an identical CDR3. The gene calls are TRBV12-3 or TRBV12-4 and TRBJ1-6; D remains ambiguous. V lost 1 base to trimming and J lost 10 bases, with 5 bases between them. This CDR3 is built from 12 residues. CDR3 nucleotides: TGTGCCAGCAGTTTAGGGGAATCACCCCTCCACTTT. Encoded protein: CASSLGESPLHF.

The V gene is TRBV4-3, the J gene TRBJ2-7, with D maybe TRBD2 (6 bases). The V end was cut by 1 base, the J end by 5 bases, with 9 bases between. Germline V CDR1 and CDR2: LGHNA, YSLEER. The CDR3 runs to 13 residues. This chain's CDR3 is CASSQGGGNEQYF. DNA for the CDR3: TGCGCCAGCAGCCAAGGGGGCGGGAACGAGCAGTACTTC.

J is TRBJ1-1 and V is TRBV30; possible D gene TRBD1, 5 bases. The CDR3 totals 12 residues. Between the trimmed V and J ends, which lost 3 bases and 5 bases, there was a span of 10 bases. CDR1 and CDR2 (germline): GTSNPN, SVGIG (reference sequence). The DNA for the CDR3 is TGTGCCTGGAGCCAGGGATGGACTGAAGCTTTCTTT. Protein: CAWSQGWTEAFF. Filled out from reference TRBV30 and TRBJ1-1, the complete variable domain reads SQTIHQWPATLVQPVGSPLSLECTVEGTSNPNLYWYRQAAGRGLQLLFYSVGIGQISSEVPQNLSASRPQDRQFILSSKKLLLSDSGFYLCAWSQGWTEAFFGQGTRLTVV.

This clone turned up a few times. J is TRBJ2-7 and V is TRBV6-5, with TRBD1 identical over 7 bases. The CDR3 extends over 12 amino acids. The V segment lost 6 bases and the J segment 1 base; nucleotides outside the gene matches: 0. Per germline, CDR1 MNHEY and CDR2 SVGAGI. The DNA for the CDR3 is TGTGCCAGCAGGACAGGGTCCTACGAGCAGTACTTC. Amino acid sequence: CASRTGSYEQYF.

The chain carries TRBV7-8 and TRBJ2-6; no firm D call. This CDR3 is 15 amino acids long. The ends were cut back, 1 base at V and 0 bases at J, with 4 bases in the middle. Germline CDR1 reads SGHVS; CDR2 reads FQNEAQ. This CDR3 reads CASSLDISGANVLTF. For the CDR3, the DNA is TGTGCCAGCAGCTTAGACATCTCTGGGGCCAACGTCCTGACTTTC.

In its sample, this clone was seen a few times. This CDR3 is CASSSPLAPDNTDTQYF. The CDR3 DNA reads TGTGCCAGCAGCTCCCCCCTAGCGCCCGACAACACAGATACGCAGTATTTT. The chain combines TRBV6-2 or TRBV6-3 with TRBJ2-3, with D perhaps TRBD2 (6 bases). Germline CDR1 reads MNHEY; CDR2 reads SVGEGT. The length of the CDR3 is 17 residues. Trimming removed 6 bases from V and 2 bases from J, with 21 bases in between.

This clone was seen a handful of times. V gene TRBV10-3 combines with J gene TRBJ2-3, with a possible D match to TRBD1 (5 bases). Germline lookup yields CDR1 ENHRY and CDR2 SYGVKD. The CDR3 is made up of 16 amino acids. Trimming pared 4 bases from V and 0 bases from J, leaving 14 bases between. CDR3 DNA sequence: TGTGCCATCAGTGCAATCAGGGCCTCGAGCACAGATACGCAGTATTTT. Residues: CAISAIRASSTDTQYF.

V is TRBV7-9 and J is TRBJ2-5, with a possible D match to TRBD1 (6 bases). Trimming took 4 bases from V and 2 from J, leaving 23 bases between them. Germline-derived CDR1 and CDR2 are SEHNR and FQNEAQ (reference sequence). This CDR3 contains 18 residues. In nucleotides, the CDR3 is TGTGCCAGCAGCTCCTCTAGTCGGGTAAGAGGACAGCAAGAGACCCAGTACTTC. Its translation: CASSSSSRVRGQQETQYF.

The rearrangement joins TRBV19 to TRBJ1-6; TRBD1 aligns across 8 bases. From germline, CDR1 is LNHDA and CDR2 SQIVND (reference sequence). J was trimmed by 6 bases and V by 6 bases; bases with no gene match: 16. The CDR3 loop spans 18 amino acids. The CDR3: CASSPIRQGPSRNSPLHF. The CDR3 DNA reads TGTGCCAGTAGCCCCATAAGACAGGGGCCCTCGCGTAATTCACCCCTCCACTTT.

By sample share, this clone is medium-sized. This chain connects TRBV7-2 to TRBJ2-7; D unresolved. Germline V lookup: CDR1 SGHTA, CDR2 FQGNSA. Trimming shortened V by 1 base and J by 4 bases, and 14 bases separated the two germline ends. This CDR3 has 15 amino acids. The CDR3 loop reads CASSLEVALGYEQYF. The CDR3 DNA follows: TGTGCCAGCAGCTTAGAAGTGGCCCTGGGGTACGAGCAGTACTTC.

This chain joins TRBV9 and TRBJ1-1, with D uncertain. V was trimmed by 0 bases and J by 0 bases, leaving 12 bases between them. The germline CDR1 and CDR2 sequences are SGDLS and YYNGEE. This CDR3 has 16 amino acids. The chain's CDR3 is CASSVGGGSLNTEAFF. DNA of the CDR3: TGTGCCAGCAGCGTAGGGGGAGGCAGTCTGAACACTGAAGCTTTCTTT.